The next 8 T cell receptor beta chains were all read from a single sample in a study of T cells in Graves' hyperthyroidism and ophthalmopathy. RNA transcripts served as the template for amplifying TCR beta CDR3 regions. Primed by the HTBI set, a first-round RT-PCR was run on the TCR CDR3. TCRdb re-derived calls from the multiplex PCR reads in MiXCR, one entry per CDR3 protein. Counted here are 700,000 or so distinct CDR3 sequences, roughly 15% occurring once; the ten biggest clones make up about 8.4%. The sample was blood. These receptors all come from a man younger than 35 with Graves' hyperthyroidism.

This clonotype occurred many times. This rearrangement joins TRBV18 to TRBJ2-5; unclear D gene. Germline V lookup: CDR1 KGHSH, CDR2 LQKENI. The V end lost 0 bases, the J end lost 0 bases, and 14 bases lay between the germline ends. CDR3 size: 17 residues. CDR3 coding DNA: TGTGCCAGCTCACCACCGTTAGGAGAACCGTACCAAGAGACCCAGTACTTC. It translates to CASSPPLGEPYQETQYF.

Of note for this clonotype: This may stem from a read error, because a much larger clone lies one nucleotide away. The genes are TRBV6-2 or TRBV6-3 and TRBJ2-1; D gene uncertain. V lost 0 bases to trimming and J lost 5 bases, with 11 bases between them. Germline CDR1 is MNHEY and CDR2 is SVGEGT. The CDR3 has 15 amino acids. The CDR3 loop is CASSYSIVVDNEQFF. The CDR3 DNA reads as TGTGCCAGCAGTTACTCGATTGTAGTAGACAATGAGCAGTTCTTC.

This clonotype was found many times. The chain recombines TRBV7-2 with TRBJ2-5, with a possible D match to TRBD1 (5 bases). Germline V CDR1 and CDR2: SGHTA, FQGNSA. The length of the CDR3 is 15 residues. V lost 2 bases to trimming and J lost 5 bases, with 15 bases between them. CDR3 DNA sequence: TGTGCCAGCAGCTTAAGCAGGGTAGTAAGTGAGACCCAGTACTTC. This codes for CASSLSRVVSETQYF.

Only a few counts were recorded for this clonotype. This chain's CDR3 is CASSSPGGNNYGYTF. CDR3 nucleotide sequence: TGTGCCAGCTCATCCCCAGGGGGTAACAACTATGGCTACACCTTC. The chain is built from TRBV18 and TRBJ1-2, with 7 nucleotides matching TRBD1. In germline, CDR1 is KGHSH, CDR2 LQKENI. Trimming at V came to 5 bases and at J to 2 bases, leaving 8 bases not matched to a gene. CDR3 length: 15 residues.

The sample holds a few counts of this clonotype. The chain joins TRBV9 to TRBJ2-2; 7 nucleotides align to TRBD2. The germline V gene encodes CDR1 SGDLS and CDR2 YYNGEE. The length of the CDR3 is 15 residues. With V trimmed by 3 bases and J by 5 bases, 7 bases remained unmatched. The CDR3 here is CASSARGMETGELFF. The CDR3 region has the DNA TGTGCCAGCAGCGCGCGGGGGATGGAGACCGGGGAGCTGTTTTTT.

The rearrangement links TRBV12-3 or TRBV12-4 to TRBJ2-1; 12 nucleotides match TRBD2. This CDR3 has 17 residues. The V segment lost 4 bases and the J segment 0 bases; nucleotides outside the gene matches: 4. The DNA for the CDR3 is TGTGCCAGCAGTTCTACGACTAGCGGGGGCTCCTACAATGAGCAGTTCTTC. Its protein product is CASSSTTSGGSYNEQFF.

This clonotype showed up many times. The rearrangement uses TRBV18 and TRBJ2-7; D may be TRBD1 or TRBD2 (5 bases each). The CDR3 runs 12 residues. The germline V gene has CDR1 KGHSH and CDR2 LQKENI. V lost 6 bases and J lost 5, with 11 bases in between. The CDR3: CASSKLGDEQYF. The CDR3 DNA is TGTGCCAGCTCTAAGCTGGGGGACGAGCAGTACTTC.

This sequence joins TRBV30 and TRBJ2-5; TRBD2 matches at 11 bases. The germline V gene encodes CDR1 GTSNPN and CDR2 SVGIG (reference sequence). The V and J ends lost 2 bases and 4 bases, in that order; junction bases with no gene match: 6. This CDR3 is 15 amino acids long. As DNA, the CDR3 is TGTGCCTGGAGTACCCCGGGGACTAGCGGAGAGACCCAGTACTTC. Amino acids: CAWSTPGTSGETQYF.